This T cell receptor (beta chain) was found in a study of blood T cell repertoires in COVID-19. TCRdb's copy holds only in-frame clones and misses some; the assay was immunoSEQ multiplex PCR. In the table there are about 140,000 clones, 80% to 90% of which are singletons. The CDR3 is made up of 13 amino acids. V was pared by 4 bases and J by 1 base, with 8 bases between. Germline V CDR1 and CDR2: SGDLS, YYNGEE. The origin of this receptor is a woman aged 55 to 70 with acute or convalescent COVID-19. The sample comprised peripheral blood. The chain employs TRBV9 and TRBJ1-1; D possibly corresponds to TRBD1 (5 bases). The CDR3 here is CASSYGQNTEAFF. The CDR3 coding sequence is TGTGCCAGCAGCTACGGACAGAACACTGAAGCTTTCTTT.